The source of this T cell receptor (beta chain) is a study of T cells in Graves' hyperthyroidism and ophthalmopathy. CDR1 and CDR2 (germline): SGHTA, FQGNSA. The CDR3 length is 13 residues. The V gene lost 6 bases and the J gene lost 4 bases, with 10 bases spanning the gap. RNA transcripts provided the source from which TCR beta CDR3 regions were amplified. The HTBI set primed first-round TCR CDR3 RT-PCR. TCRdb ran MiXCR on the multiplex PCR reads and lists one entry per CDR3 protein. Seen here are roughly 570,000 distinct CDR3 sequences, 35% to 55% observed once, and the top ten hold 15% to 20%. General observations from the study: Expanded thyroid clonotypes (above 0.001) were mostly also found in blood.

For this clonotype: The antigen is unknown.

The TCR comes from an adult woman with Graves' disease, either hyperthyroidism or ophthalmopathy (not recorded which). The sample consisted of peripheral blood or thyroid tissue (not recorded which). J is TRBJ1-5 and V is TRBV7-2, with D tentatively TRBD1 (5 bases). As DNA, the CDR3 is TGTGCCAGCAGTCCTTCAGGGAATCAGCCCCAGCATTTT. It specifies CASSPSGNQPQHF.